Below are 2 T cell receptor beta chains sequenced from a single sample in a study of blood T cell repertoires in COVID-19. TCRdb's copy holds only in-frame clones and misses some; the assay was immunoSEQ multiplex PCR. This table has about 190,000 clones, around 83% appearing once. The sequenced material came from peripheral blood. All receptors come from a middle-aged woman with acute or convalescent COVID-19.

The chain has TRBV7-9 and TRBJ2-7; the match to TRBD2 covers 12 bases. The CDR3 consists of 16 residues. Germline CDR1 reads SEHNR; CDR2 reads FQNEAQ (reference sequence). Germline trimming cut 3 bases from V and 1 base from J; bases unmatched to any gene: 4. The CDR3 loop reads CASSLTSGRVSYEQYF. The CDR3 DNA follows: TGTGCCAGCAGCTTGACTAGCGGGAGAGTTTCCTACGAGCAGTACTTC.

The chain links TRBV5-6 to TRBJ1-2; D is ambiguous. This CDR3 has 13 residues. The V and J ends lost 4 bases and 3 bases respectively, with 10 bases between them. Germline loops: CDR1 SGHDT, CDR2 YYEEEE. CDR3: CASSHSSYYGYTF. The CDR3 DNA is TGTGCCAGCAGCCACAGCTCCTACTATGGCTACACCTTC.